These 22 T cell receptor beta chains originate from one sample sequenced in a study of T cell responses to AZD1222 COVID-19 vaccine. Assay used: immunoSEQ multiplex PCR; TCRdb lists only in-frame clones, some missing. The data hold roughly 100,000 clones, with roughly 89% observed a single time. The sample was peripheral blood, taken 28 days after the second AZD1222 dose. Receptors originate from an adult who received the AZD1222 COVID-19 vaccine.

The chain carries TRBV19 and TRBJ1-4; 7 bases are shared with TRBD1. The germline V gene has CDR1 LNHDA and CDR2 SQIVND (reference sequence). V lost 3 bases, J lost 3 bases, and 1 base stayed unmatched. The CDR3 runs 14 residues. The chain's CDR3 is CASSIGTANEKLFF. The CDR3 coding sequence is TGTGCCAGTAGTATCGGGACAGCTAATGAAAAACTGTTTTTT. The full variable domain, with the rest looked up from reference TRBV19 and TRBJ1-4, is DGGITQSPKYLFRKEGQNVTLSCEQNLNHDAMYWYRQDPGQGLRLIYYSQIVNDFQKGDIAEGYSVSREKKESFPLTVTSAQKNPTAFYLCASSIGTANEKLFFGSGTQLSVL.

The chain is built from TRBV28 and TRBJ1-2; no clear D gene. Trimming stripped 8 bases from V and 8 bases from J, with 15 bases between. The CDR3 has 12 amino acids. Germline V gene lookup returns CDR1 MDHEN and CDR2 SYDVKM. This CDR3 is CASGSPGWGYTF. The CDR3 coding sequence is TGTGCCAGCGGCTCCCCGGGATGGGGCTACACCTTC.

This clone was counted once. The chain joins TRBV5-8 to TRBJ2-5, with 8 bases identical to TRBD2. Germline CDR1 and CDR2: SGHTS and YDEGEE. After removal of 2 bases from V and 0 bases from J, the junction contained 3 bases not matched to a gene. The CDR3 extends over 15 amino acids. The CDR3 DNA reads TGTGCCAGCAGCTTATCGGGAGGGTACCAAGAGACCCAGTACTTC. Protein: CASSLSGGYQETQYF.

This clone was counted a single time. The J gene is TRBJ1-6, the V gene TRBV6-2 or TRBV6-3, with D unresolved. V lost 3 bases and J lost 10, with 7 bases in between. This CDR3 is built from 12 residues. Germline V gives CDR1 MNHEY, CDR2 SVGEGT. The CDR3 DNA sequence: TGTGCCAGCAGTTATCCACAATCACCCCTCCACTTT. It specifies CASSYPQSPLHF.

This clone occurred once. The chain combines TRBV27 with TRBJ2-1; 8 positions match TRBD2. J lost 0 bases, V lost 4 bases, and 2 bases had no gene match. CDR1 is MNHEY, CDR2 SMNVEV, per germline (reference sequence). This CDR3 has 15 residues. CDR3 amino acids: CASSWAGGSYNEQFF. The CDR3, as DNA: TGTGCCAGCAGTTGGGCGGGAGGCTCCTACAATGAGCAGTTCTTC.

This chain links TRBV12-5 with TRBJ2-1, with unresolved D. V lost 5 bases and J lost 0, with 11 bases in between. CDR1 is LGHNT, CDR2 FRNRAP, per germline. The CDR3 totals 15 residues. The CDR3 region has the DNA TGTGCTAGTGGTCGCGAGATCGGCTCCTACAATGAGCAGTTCTTC. Protein sequence: CASGREIGSYNEQFF. Full variable domain (missing parts from reference TRBV12-5 and TRBJ2-1): DARVTQTPRHKVTEMGQEVTMRCQPILGHNTVFWYRQTMMQGLELLAYFRNRAPLDDSGMPKDRFSAEMPDATLATLKIQPSEPRDSAVYFCASGREIGSYNEQFFGPGTRLTVL.

The CDR3, as DNA: TGTGCCAGTAGTGACCGACGGTTCAATCAGCCCCAGCATTTT. This sequence encodes CASSDRRFNQPQHF. The chain combines TRBV19 with TRBJ1-5; no definite D call. Germline V CDR1 and CDR2: LNHDA, SQIVND (reference sequence). V was trimmed by 5 bases and J by 3 bases, leaving 11 bases between them. CDR3 length: 14 residues.

The V and J genes are TRBV10-2 and TRBJ2-7; 10 positions match TRBD1. After removal of 0 bases from V and 8 bases from J, the junction contained 10 bases not matched to a gene. CDR3 length equals 16 residues. Germline lookup yields CDR1 WSHSY and CDR2 SAAADI. This CDR3 reads CASSESIGDRGPKQYF. CDR3 nucleotide sequence: TGCGCCAGCAGTGAGTCGATAGGAGACAGGGGGCCAAAGCAGTACTTC.

V is TRBV13 and J is TRBJ2-1, with 8 bases identical to TRBD2. Per germline, CDR1 PRHDT and CDR2 FYEKMQ (reference sequence). The CDR3 length is 15 residues. The junction had 7 bases not matched to a gene; V was cut back by 0 bases and J by 9 bases. The CDR3 nucleotides read TGTGCCAGCAGCTTAGGTCGCGGGAGGAACACTGAGCAGTTCTTC. Residues: CASSLGRGRNTEQFF.

This clone was counted between two and nine times. V usage is TRBV11-1 and J usage is TRBJ1-3; D is unresolved. Trimming stripped 8 bases from V and 4 bases from J, with 15 bases between. Germline CDR1 reads SGHAT; CDR2 reads FQDESV (reference sequence). There are 14 residues in the CDR3. CDR3 coding DNA: TGTGCCAGCGGTACTACGGCGCACGGAAACACCATATATTTT. It is translated as CASGTTAHGNTIYF.

The CDR3 region has the DNA TGTGCCACCCGGACAGGGGAAGAAAAACTGTTTTTT. Its protein is CATRTGEEKLFF. The chain recombines TRBV10-3 with TRBJ1-4; 9 bases map to TRBD1. The CDR3 has 12 amino acids. V was pared by 10 bases and J by 8 bases, with 5 bases of the junction left unmatched. CDR1 ENHRY and CDR2 SYGVKD come from the germline V gene.

CDR3 sequence reads: CASSPFSGRASDTQYF. In DNA form, the CDR3 reads TGTGCCAGCTCACCCTTTAGCGGGAGGGCCTCAGATACGCAGTATTTT. The chain uses TRBV18 and TRBJ2-3, with TRBD2 matching over 11 bases. The CDR3 runs to 16 residues. Trimming at V came to 3 bases and at J to 4 bases, leaving 6 bases not matched to a gene. The germline CDR1 and CDR2 sequences are KGHSH and LQKENI.

The rearrangement uses TRBV30 and TRBJ1-1, with a tentative D call TRBD1 (6 bases). CDR3 length equals 13 residues. The V gene lost 4 bases and the J gene lost 1 base, with 10 bases spanning the gap. The V gene's germline CDR1 is GTSNPN and CDR2 SVGIG (reference sequence). CDR3 in DNA: TGTGCCTGGACTAGGACAGCGAACACTGAAGCTTTCTTT. Translation gives CAWTRTANTEAFF. Combining the CDR3 with reference TRBV30 and TRBJ1-1 gives the whole variable domain SQTIHQWPATLVQPVGSPLSLECTVEGTSNPNLYWYRQAAGRGLQLLFYSVGIGQISSEVPQNLSASRPQDRQFILSSKKLLLSDSGFYLCAWTRTANTEAFFGQGTRLTVV.

The chain couples TRBV23-1 to TRBJ2-7, with D maybe TRBD1 (6 bases). TRBV23-1 is an ORF; its function is uncertain. There are 15 residues in the CDR3. V lost 7 bases and J lost 1, with 17 bases in between. The CDR3 loop reads CASNPIGTSSYEQYF. As DNA, the CDR3 is TGCGCCAGCAATCCTATTGGGACATCTTCCTACGAGCAGTACTTC.

The rearrangement links TRBV2 to TRBJ2-2; D may be TRBD1 (6 bases). Germline CDR1 reads SNHLY; CDR2 reads FYNNEI. CDR3 length: 14 residues. Deletions cut 3 bases from V and 4 bases from J, with 9 bases between. The CDR3 reads CASSDRGPTGELFF. CDR3 in DNA: TGTGCCAGCAGTGACAGGGGTCCCACCGGGGAGCTGTTTTTT.

The genes are TRBV25-1 and TRBJ2-2; D is undetermined. Germline CDR1 is MGHDK and CDR2 is SYGVNS. V lost 4 bases and J 6 bases, leaving 12 bases between the germline ends. This CDR3 comprises 14 residues. In DNA, the CDR3 is TGTGCCAGCAGTGGGGAAGGTTACCCCGGGGAGCTGTTTTTT. This gives the protein CASSGEGYPGELFF.

The chain is built from TRBV15 and TRBJ2-2; D is unclear. CDR3 length equals 15 residues. V lost 1 base, J lost 1 base, and 7 bases lay in between. The germline gives CDR1 LNHNV, CDR2 YYDKDF (reference sequence). CDR3 sequence: CATSRGGLNTGELFF. Written as DNA, the CDR3 is TGTGCCACCAGCAGAGGTGGGTTGAACACCGGGGAGCTGTTTTTT.

This clone was observed a handful of times. This chain uses TRBV6-2 or TRBV6-3 with TRBJ1-2; D gene uncertain. The V gene's germline CDR1 is MNHEY and CDR2 SVGEGT. The ends were cut back, 2 bases at V and 6 bases at J, with 10 bases in the middle. This CDR3 region has 13 residues. The CDR3: CASSYRQADGYTF. In nucleotides, the CDR3 is TGTGCCAGCAGTTACAGGCAGGCAGATGGCTACACCTTC.

The V and J genes are TRBV27 and TRBJ2-3, with 7 bases that match TRBD2. The CDR3 runs 18 residues. J lost 3 bases, V lost 7 bases, and 19 bases had no gene match. CDR1 is MNHEY and CDR2 is SMNVEV in the germline V gene (reference sequence). CDR3 DNA: TGTGCCAGCATGGATGACCCCGAGCGGGGAGTCGGTACAGATACGCAGTATTTT. Translated: CASMDDPERGVGTDTQYF.

The CDR3 here is CATRQGFNQPQHF. The CDR3 DNA reads TGTGCTACAAGACAGGGGTTCAATCAGCCCCAGCATTTT. This chain links TRBV19 with TRBJ1-5; 8 nucleotides line up with TRBD1. Germline V lookup: CDR1 LNHDA, CDR2 SQIVND (reference sequence). This CDR3 spans 13 amino acids.

V gene TRBV7-8 combines with J gene TRBJ1-6; D is unclear. In germline, CDR1 is SGHVS, CDR2 FQNEAQ. Trimming cost V 5 bases and J 5 bases, with 10 bases left between them. This CDR3 comprises 14 residues. CDR3 loop: CASSQNYNNSPLHF. CDR3 in DNA: TGTGCCAGCAGCCAGAATTACAATAATTCACCCCTCCACTTT. Drawing the rest from reference TRBV7-8 and TRBJ1-6, the complete variable domain is GAGVSQSPRYKVAKRGQDVALRCDPISGHVSLFWYQQALGQGPEFLTYFQNEAQLDKSGLPSDRFFAERPEGSVSTLKIQRTQQEDSAVYLCASSQNYNNSPLHFGNGTRLTVT.

In its sample, this clone was seen once. V usage is TRBV4-1 and J usage is TRBJ1-4; no reliable D call. This CDR3 comprises 16 residues. The germline CDR1 and CDR2 sequences are MGHRA and YSYEKL. V dropped 4 bases and J dropped 2 bases, with 14 bases sitting between them. CDR3 region: CASSPLDGFTNEKLFF. The CDR3 region has the DNA TGCGCCAGCAGCCCCTTGGATGGGTTCACTAATGAAAAACTGTTTTTT.